The 20 T cell receptor beta chains listed next were all sequenced from one sample in a study of CD8 T cells in ankylosing spondylitis. TCRdb fed the 5' RACE reads into MiXCR, producing one record per CDR3 protein. This repertoire shows hundreds of thousands of distinct CDR3 sequences, around a quarter found once; its top ten account for about 6.2%. Sequenced sample: blood, either unsorted or a sorted T cell fraction (not recorded which). The receptors shown here come from a male donor with ankylosing spondylitis or in good health (not recorded which).

This clonotype was detected many times. The chain uses TRBV27 and TRBJ2-1; 7 bases are a match to TRBD2. The germline V gene encodes CDR1 MNHEY and CDR2 SMNVEV (reference sequence). After removal of 7 bases from V and 7 bases from J, the junction contained 10 bases not matched to a gene. The CDR3 consists of 14 residues. CDR3 protein: CASNAGTTVNEQFF. The CDR3 coding sequence is TGTGCCAGCAATGCCGGGACTACCGTTAATGAGCAGTTCTTC.

In its sample, this clonotype was seen a few times. V gene TRBV6-1 combines with J gene TRBJ2-3, with 15 bases lining up with TRBD2. This CDR3 spans 17 amino acids. Trimming cost V 6 bases and J 5 bases; bases outside gene matches: 9. Germline assignment: CDR1 MNHNS and CDR2 SASEGT. CDR3 sequence reads: CASSRTSGRAEIDTQYF. The CDR3 coding sequence is TGTGCCAGCAGCCGGACTAGCGGGAGGGCCGAGATAGATACGCAGTATTTT.

The table lists this clonotype with a few counts. This CDR3 is CSARPINGEAFF. The CDR3, as DNA: TGCAGTGCTAGACCCATTAATGGTGAAGCTTTCTTT. The chain carries TRBV20-1 and TRBJ1-1; D remains ambiguous. The CDR3 contains 12 residues. V gave up 2 bases and J gave up 7 bases, with 11 bases separating them. The germline gives CDR1 DFQATT, CDR2 SNEGSKA (reference sequence).

This clonotype occurred once. This chain joins TRBV20-1 and TRBJ1-1, with 12 bases aligning to TRBD1. CDR3 length: 20 residues. Unmatched junction bases numbered 15, after V lost 0 bases and J lost 1 base. CDR1 DFQATT and CDR2 SNEGSKA come from the germline V gene (reference sequence). This chain's CDR3 is CSARDRAPGTGGRRNTEAFF. The CDR3 nucleotides read TGCAGTGCTAGAGATAGGGCCCCCGGGACAGGGGGCCGAAGGAACACTGAAGCTTTCTTT.

This clonotype has at least ten counts. The chain couples TRBV3-1 to TRBJ1-2; D is uncertain. V lost 4 bases and J lost 4, with 19 bases in between. The CDR3 runs to 16 residues. Germline lookup yields CDR1 LGHDT and CDR2 YNNKEL (reference sequence). The CDR3 reads CASSPLDPGRSYGYTF. CDR3 coding DNA: TGTGCCAGCAGCCCCTTGGACCCGGGTAGGAGCTATGGCTACACCTTC.

This clonotype was seen once. V usage is TRBV29-1 and J usage is TRBJ1-5, with TRBD1 matching over 7 bases. V lost 6 bases and J lost 5; bases outside the gene matches: 4. The germline CDR1 and CDR2 sequences are SQVTM and ANQGSEA. The CDR3 spans 12 residues. The CDR3 is CSVADRDQPQHF. DNA of the CDR3: TGCAGCGTGGCAGACAGGGATCAGCCCCAGCATTTT.

The chain recombines TRBV29-1 with TRBJ2-7; D gene uncertain. CDR3 length: 16 residues. The V gene lost 5 bases and the J gene lost 3 bases, with 23 bases spanning the gap. Germline lookup yields CDR1 SQVTM and CDR2 ANQGSEA. CDR3 loop: CSVITPNLAGGYEQYF. In DNA, the CDR3 is TGCAGCGTTATCACCCCTAATCTGGCTGGCGGCTACGAGCAGTACTTC.

In its sample, this clonotype was seen a few times. A clone one base away is much larger, so this may be a read error. The V gene is TRBV5-6, the J gene TRBJ2-7; no clear D. The CDR3 has 13 amino acids. The germline CDR1 and CDR2 sequences are SGHDT and YYEEEE. The ends were cut back, 7 bases at V and 2 bases at J, with 13 bases in the middle. The CDR3 DNA is TGTGCCAGCGGCCCCGCGGTCCCCTACGAGCAGTACTTC. Encoded protein: CASGPAVPYEQYF.

This chain joins TRBV7-2 and TRBJ2-7, with D possibly matching TRBD2 (5 bases). CDR3 length: 17 residues. The V end lost 1 base, the J end lost 2 bases, and 18 bases lay between the germline ends. Germline CDR1 SGHTA, CDR2 FQGNSA. The CDR3 DNA reads TGTGCCAGCAGCTTAGTTTCGCGGGCCGGTCCAGCCTACGAGCAGTACTTC. Its protein is CASSLVSRAGPAYEQYF.

This clonotype was detected many times. The V gene is TRBV2, the J gene TRBJ2-2; the match to TRBD1 covers 9 bases. Per the germline V gene, CDR1 is SNHLY and CDR2 is FYNNEI. The CDR3 has 15 residues. Trimming removed 7 bases from V and 3 bases from J; junction bases left unmatched: 6. This CDR3 is CASIVQGAHTGELFF. Here the CDR3 DNA reads TGTGCCAGCATTGTACAGGGGGCGCACACCGGGGAGCTGTTTTTT.

This clonotype was counted only a few times. The V call is TRBV5-4, the J call TRBJ2-6; D is uncertain. CDR3 length equals 15 residues. V was cut by 3 bases and J by 1 base, with 8 bases left in between. Per the germline V gene, CDR1 is SGHNT and CDR2 is YYREEE (reference sequence). In nucleotides, the CDR3 is TGTGCCAGCAGCTCGGACCGATCTGGGGCCAACGTCCTGACTTTC. Translation: CASSSDRSGANVLTF.

The V and J genes are TRBV7-6 and TRBJ2-7, with D perhaps being TRBD1 or TRBD2 (6 bases each). The V end was cut by 6 bases, the J end by 1 base, with 19 bases between. The CDR3 has 16 amino acids. In germline, CDR1 is SGHVS, CDR2 FNYEAQ. The CDR3 sequence is CASSFNSGAGSYEQYF. The CDR3 DNA sequence: TGTGCCAGCAGTTTCAATTCGGGGGCCGGGTCCTACGAGCAGTACTTC.

This clonotype was counted at least ten times. This chain joins TRBV6-1 and TRBJ2-3; perhaps TRBD1 as D (5 bases). This CDR3 is 16 amino acids long. V lost 6 bases, J lost 3 bases, and 19 bases lay in between. Germline loops: CDR1 MNHNS, CDR2 SASEGT. The CDR3 is CASSHIQRTSTDTQYF. The CDR3 DNA reads TGTGCCAGCAGCCACATCCAAAGGACATCTACAGATACGCAGTATTTT.

Ten or more counts support this clonotype. This chain joins TRBV10-3 and TRBJ1-5; 8 nucleotides match TRBD1. The germline gives CDR1 ENHRY, CDR2 SYGVKD. V lost 4 bases and J lost 7; bases outside the gene matches: 12. The CDR3 extends over 16 amino acids. The CDR3 spells CAISATKGQESQPQHF. The CDR3 DNA is TGTGCCATCAGTGCCACAAAGGGACAGGAAAGCCAGCCCCAGCATTTT.

The chain employs TRBV15 and TRBJ2-1; D gene uncertain. Trimming cost V 1 base and J 8 bases, with 21 bases left between them. The length of the CDR3 is 17 residues. Germline CDR1 is LNHNV and CDR2 is YYDKDF (reference sequence). The CDR3 reads CATSRGNWWDIFDEQFF. The CDR3, as DNA: TGTGCCACCAGCAGAGGAAATTGGTGGGATATATTCGATGAGCAGTTCTTC.

The chain is built from TRBV20-1 and TRBJ2-5, with a weak D call TRBD1 (6 bases). V lost 6 bases and J lost 1, with 18 bases in between. The CDR3 spans 15 residues. Germline V gene sequence: CDR1 DFQATT, CDR2 SNEGSKA (reference sequence). The chain's CDR3 is CSAPNAGQFQETQYF. CDR3 DNA sequence: TGCAGTGCCCCGAACGCAGGACAGTTCCAAGAGACCCAGTACTTC.

The gene calls are TRBV12-3 or TRBV12-4 and TRBJ2-1; TRBD2 agrees at 7 bases. This CDR3 contains 15 residues. Trimming cost V 1 base and J 7 bases; bases outside gene matches: 7. For the CDR3, the DNA is TGTGCCAGCAGTTTAGGACTAGCTGTTCGGAATGAGCAGTTCTTC. Translated: CASSLGLAVRNEQFF.

The V call is TRBV23-1, the J call TRBJ1-2; TRBD1 agrees at 9 bases. TRBV23-1 is marked as an open reading frame, function uncertain. This CDR3 contains 17 residues. V was pared by 0 bases and J by 2 bases, with 7 bases of the junction left unmatched. The CDR3 coding sequence is TGCGCCAGCAGTCAATCCCCATCGGGACAGGGAAACTATGGCTACACCTTC. Translated, it gives CASSQSPSGQGNYGYTF.

This clonotype was seen a few times. The chain is built from TRBV20-1 and TRBJ2-7; D uncertain. CDR3 length: 13 residues. Deletions cut 6 bases from V and 0 bases from J, with 12 bases between. CDR1 is DFQATT and CDR2 is SNEGSKA in the germline V gene (reference sequence). CDR3: CSAPSRNSYEQYF. The CDR3 DNA is TGCAGTGCCCCGTCGCGGAACTCCTACGAGCAGTACTTC.

This clonotype occurred many times. The chain combines TRBV7-2 with TRBJ2-7; 8 nucleotides match TRBD2. The germline V gene encodes CDR1 SGHTA and CDR2 FQGNSA. The CDR3 loop spans 15 amino acids. J gave up 3 bases and V 5 bases, and 9 bases lay outside the gene matches. CDR3 region: CASSPRGGRFYEQYF. DNA of the CDR3: TGTGCCAGCAGCCCACGGGGCGGGAGGTTCTACGAGCAGTACTTC.